This T cell receptor beta chain was captured by sequencing in a study of blood T cell repertoires in COVID-19. Study details: Material from acute and convalescent COVID-19 was sourced from the United States, Italy and Spain. In each case, the material was cDNA or gDNA derived from T cells, B-cell-depleted T cells, or PBMCs.

The CDR3 has 15 residues. The V and J ends lost 6 bases and 0 bases respectively, with 14 bases between them. CDR1 LNHDA and CDR2 SQIVND come from the germline V gene (reference sequence). Original data processing: Nucleated cell number was recorded as an estimate derived from reference gene primer amplification. Sequenced by immunoSEQ multiplex PCR; TCRdb stores in-frame clones only, minus some. The V and J calls and clone size were taken over from that table, and D and trimming were inferred from the DNA. The sample lists about 150,000 clones; 65% to 80% were seen once. The source material was peripheral blood. This TCR came from a man aged 55 to 70 with acute or convalescent COVID-19. The rearrangement joins TRBV19 to TRBJ1-1, with D possibly being TRBD1 (5 bases). The CDR3 nucleotides are TGTGCCAGTAGACCCAGCGGGGGGATGAACACTGAAGCTTTCTTT. Residues: CASRPSGGMNTEAFF.